The rows below give T cell receptor beta chains drawn from one sample of a study of T cell repertoires in cytomegalovirus infection. TCRdb redid the calling of the reads with MiXCR, one entry per CDR3 protein. Among 200,000 to 300,000 distinct CDR3 sequences, approximately 9.1% were seen once, and the ten largest hold less than 15%. Specimen: PBMCs. The source is a human donor in good health (CMV status not recorded). Some clones in this sample may be carry-over from other donors' samples. CDR3s include the opening cysteine and the closing phenylalanine or tryptophan. A D gene is named only where the DNA matches it firmly. A row's size may be missing; if present it is once, few, many or a size class.

v_gene,d_gene,j_gene,abundance,CDR3aa,CDR3nt
TRBV7-4,NA,TRBJ1-3,many,CASGFYSVGNTIYF,TGTGCCAGCGGCTTTTACAGCGTCGGAAACACCATATATTTT
TRBV7-2,TRBD2,TRBJ2-2,many,CASSWTSGRPGELFF,TGTGCCAGCAGCTGGACTAGCGGGAGGCCCGGGGAGCTGTTTTTT
TRBV29-1,NA,TRBJ1-2,NA,CSVDSDGYTF,TGCAGCGTTGACTCGGATGGCTACACCTTC
TRBV7-6,TRBD2,TRBJ2-1,many,CASSLGTSGSHEFF,TGTGCCAGCAGCCTTGGGACTAGCGGGTCCCACGAATTCTTC
TRBV25-1,NA,TRBJ1-5,few,CASNWGNQPQHF,TGTGCCAGCAACTGGGGCAATCAGCCCCAGCATTTT
TRBV12-3/TRBV12-4,TRBD1,TRBJ2-3,many,CASSFDRGYDTQYF,TGTGCCAGCAGTTTCGACAGGGGGTACGATACGCAGTATTTT
TRBV19,TRBD2,TRBJ2-7,NA,CASSMSGGDEQYF,TGTGCCAGTAGTATGAGCGGGGGTGACGAGCAGTACTTC
TRBV7-2,NA,TRBJ1-2,many,CASSPDRARNYGYTF,TGTGCCAGCAGCCCCGATCGCGCACGGAACTATGGCTACACCTTC
TRBV28,NA,TRBJ1-5,many,CASSDDIGNQPQHF,TGTGCCAGCAGCGACGACATAGGCAATCAGCCCCAGCATTTT
TRBV7-2,TRBD2,TRBJ2-3,many,CASSLGLRGATDTQYF,TGTGCCAGCAGCTTAGGCTTGCGGGGGGCAACAGATACGCAGTATTTT
TRBV3-1,TRBD2,TRBJ2-3,few,CASSQEGAGGPVDTQYF,TGTGCCAGCAGCCAAGAGGGAGCGGGAGGGCCGGTAGATACGCAGTATTTT
TRBV7-2,NA,TRBJ1-2,many,CASSFGGNGGYTF,TGTGCCAGCAGCTTTGGGGGGAATGGAGGCTACACCTTC